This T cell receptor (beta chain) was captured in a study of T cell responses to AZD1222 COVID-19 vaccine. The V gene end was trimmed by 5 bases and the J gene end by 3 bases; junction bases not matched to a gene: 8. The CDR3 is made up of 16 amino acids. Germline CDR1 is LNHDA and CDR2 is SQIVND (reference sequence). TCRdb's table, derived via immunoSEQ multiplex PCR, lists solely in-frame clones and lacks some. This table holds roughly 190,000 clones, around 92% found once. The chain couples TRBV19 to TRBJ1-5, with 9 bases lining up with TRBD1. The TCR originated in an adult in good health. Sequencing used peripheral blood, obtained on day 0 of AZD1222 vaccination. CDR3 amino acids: CASSQYGTGNNQPQHF. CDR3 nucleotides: TGTGCCAGTAGTCAATATGGGACAGGGAACAATCAGCCCCAGCATTTT.